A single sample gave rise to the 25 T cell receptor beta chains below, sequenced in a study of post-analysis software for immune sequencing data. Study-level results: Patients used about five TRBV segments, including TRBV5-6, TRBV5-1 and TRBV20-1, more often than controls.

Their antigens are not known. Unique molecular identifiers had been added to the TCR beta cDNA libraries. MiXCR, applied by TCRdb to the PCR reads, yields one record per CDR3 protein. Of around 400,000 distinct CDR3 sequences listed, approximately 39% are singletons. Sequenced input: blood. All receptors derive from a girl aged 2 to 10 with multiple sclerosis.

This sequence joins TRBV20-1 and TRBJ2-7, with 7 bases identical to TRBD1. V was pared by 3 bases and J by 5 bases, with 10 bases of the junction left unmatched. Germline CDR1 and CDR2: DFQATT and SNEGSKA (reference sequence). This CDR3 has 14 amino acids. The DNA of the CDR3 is TGCAGTGCTAGCGAAGGGGGCGCGACCCACGAGCAGTACTTC. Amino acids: CSASEGGATHEQYF.

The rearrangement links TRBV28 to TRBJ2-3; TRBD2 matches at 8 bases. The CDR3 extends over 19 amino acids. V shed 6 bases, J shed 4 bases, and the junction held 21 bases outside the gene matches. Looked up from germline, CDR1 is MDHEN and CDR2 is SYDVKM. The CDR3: CASRLLREVSGIYADTQYF. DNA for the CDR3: TGTGCCAGCAGGCTATTGCGGGAGGTTAGCGGGATATACGCAGATACGCAGTATTTT.

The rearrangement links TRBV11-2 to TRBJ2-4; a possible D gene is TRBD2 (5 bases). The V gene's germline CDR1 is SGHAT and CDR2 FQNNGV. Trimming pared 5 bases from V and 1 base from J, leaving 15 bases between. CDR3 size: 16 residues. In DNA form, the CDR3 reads TGTGCCAGCAGCCAACTTCGGGGTGGGGCCAAAAACATTCAGTACTTC. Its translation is CASSQLRGGAKNIQYF.

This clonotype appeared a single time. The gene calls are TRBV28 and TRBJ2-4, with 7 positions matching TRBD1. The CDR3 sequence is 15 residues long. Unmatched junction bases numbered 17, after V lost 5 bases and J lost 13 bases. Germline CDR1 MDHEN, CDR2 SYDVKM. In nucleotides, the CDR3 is TGTGCCAGCAGTCCCCCGGGGACAGCGTACTACGAACAGTACTTC. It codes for CASSPPGTAYYEQYF.

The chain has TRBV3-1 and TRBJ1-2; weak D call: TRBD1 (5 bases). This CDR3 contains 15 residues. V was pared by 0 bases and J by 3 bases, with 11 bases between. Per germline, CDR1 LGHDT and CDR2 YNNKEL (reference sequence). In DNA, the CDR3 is TGTGCCAGCAGCCAAGATGCGGGGGACCACTATGGCTACACCTTC. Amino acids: CASSQDAGDHYGYTF.

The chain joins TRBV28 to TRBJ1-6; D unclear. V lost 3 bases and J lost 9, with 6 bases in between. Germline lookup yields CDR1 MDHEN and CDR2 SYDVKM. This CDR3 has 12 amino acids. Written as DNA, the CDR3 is TGTGCCAGCAGTTTTCAAACTTCACCCCTCCACTTT. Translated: CASSFQTSPLHF.

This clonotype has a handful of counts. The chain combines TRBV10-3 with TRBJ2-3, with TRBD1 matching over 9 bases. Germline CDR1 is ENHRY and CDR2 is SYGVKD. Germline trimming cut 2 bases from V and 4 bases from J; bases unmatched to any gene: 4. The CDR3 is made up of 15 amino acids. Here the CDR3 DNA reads TGTGCCATCAGTGAGCCAAGGACAGGGGCAGATACGCAGTATTTT. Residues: CAISEPRTGADTQYF.

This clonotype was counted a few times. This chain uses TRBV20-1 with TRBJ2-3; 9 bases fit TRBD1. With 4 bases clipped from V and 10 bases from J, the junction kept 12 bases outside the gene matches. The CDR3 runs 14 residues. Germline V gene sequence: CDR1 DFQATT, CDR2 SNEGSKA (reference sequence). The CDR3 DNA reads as TGCAGTGCTATTGGGGACAGGGACCGCGATGCGCAGTATTTT. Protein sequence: CSAIGDRDRDAQYF.

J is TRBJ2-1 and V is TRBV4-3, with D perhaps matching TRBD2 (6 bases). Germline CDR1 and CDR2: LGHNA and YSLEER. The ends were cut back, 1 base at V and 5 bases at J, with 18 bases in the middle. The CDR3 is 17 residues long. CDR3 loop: CASSQARTSQLNNEQFF. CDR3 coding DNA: TGCGCCAGCAGCCAAGCCCGTACTAGCCAGCTAAACAATGAGCAGTTCTTC.

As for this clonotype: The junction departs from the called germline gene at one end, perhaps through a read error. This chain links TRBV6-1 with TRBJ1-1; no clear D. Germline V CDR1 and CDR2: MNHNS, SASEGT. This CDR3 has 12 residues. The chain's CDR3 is CVSSSITTEAFF. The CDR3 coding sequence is TGTGTCAGCAGTTCTATCACGACTGAAGCTTTCTTT.

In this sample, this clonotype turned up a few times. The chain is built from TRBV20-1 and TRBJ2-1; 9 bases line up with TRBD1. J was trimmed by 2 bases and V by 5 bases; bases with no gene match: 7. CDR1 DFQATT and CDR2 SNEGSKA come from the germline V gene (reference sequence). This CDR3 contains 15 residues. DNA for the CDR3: TGCAGTGCTTTCTCCGGGACAGGGACCTACAATGAGCAGTTCTTC. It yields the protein CSAFSGTGTYNEQFF.

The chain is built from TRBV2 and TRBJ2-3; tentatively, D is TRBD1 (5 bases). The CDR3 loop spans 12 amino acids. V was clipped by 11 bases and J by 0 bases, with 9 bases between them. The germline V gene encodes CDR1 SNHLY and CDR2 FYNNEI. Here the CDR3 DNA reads TGTGCCCTAGGGGCCAGCACAGATACGCAGTATTTT. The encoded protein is CALGASTDTQYF. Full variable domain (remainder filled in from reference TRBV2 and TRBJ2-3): EPEVTQTPSHQVTQMGQEVILRCVPISNHLYFYWYRQILGQKVEFLVSFYNNEISEKSEIFDDQFSVERPDGSNFTLKIRSTKLEDSAMYFCALGASTDTQYFGPGTRLTVL.

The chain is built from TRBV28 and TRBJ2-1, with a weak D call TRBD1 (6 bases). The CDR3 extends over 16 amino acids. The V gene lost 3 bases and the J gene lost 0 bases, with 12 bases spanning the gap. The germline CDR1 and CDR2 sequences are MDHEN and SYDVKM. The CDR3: CASSLAGDNSYNEQFF. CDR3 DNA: TGTGCCAGCAGTTTGGCAGGGGATAACTCCTACAATGAGCAGTTCTTC.

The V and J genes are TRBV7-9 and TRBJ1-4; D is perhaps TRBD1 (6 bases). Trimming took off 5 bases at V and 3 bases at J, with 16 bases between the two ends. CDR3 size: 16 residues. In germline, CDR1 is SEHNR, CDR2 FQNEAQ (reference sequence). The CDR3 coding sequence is TGTGCCAGCAGCCACAGGGATCTCAGTGCTAATGAAAAACTGTTTTTT. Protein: CASSHRDLSANEKLFF.

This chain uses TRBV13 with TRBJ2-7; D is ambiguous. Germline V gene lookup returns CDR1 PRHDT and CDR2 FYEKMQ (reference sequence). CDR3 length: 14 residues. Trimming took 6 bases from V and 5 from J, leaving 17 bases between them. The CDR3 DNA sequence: TGTGCCAGCAGTCCTGCTCCCGGAAGCCACGAGCAGTACTTC. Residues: CASSPAPGSHEQYF.

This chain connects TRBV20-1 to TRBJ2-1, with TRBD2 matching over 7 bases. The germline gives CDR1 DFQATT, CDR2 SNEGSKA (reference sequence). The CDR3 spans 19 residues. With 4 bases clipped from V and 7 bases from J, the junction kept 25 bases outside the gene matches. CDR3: CSATFHPTELALTANEQFF. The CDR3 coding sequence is TGCAGTGCTACGTTCCACCCGACCGAACTAGCGCTTACGGCTAATGAGCAGTTCTTC.

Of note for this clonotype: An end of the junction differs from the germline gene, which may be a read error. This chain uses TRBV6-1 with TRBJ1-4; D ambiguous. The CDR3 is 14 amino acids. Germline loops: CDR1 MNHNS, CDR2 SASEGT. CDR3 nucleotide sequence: TGTGCCAGCAGTGAATCTACATTAAATGAAAAACGGTTTTTT. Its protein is CASSESTLNEKRFF.

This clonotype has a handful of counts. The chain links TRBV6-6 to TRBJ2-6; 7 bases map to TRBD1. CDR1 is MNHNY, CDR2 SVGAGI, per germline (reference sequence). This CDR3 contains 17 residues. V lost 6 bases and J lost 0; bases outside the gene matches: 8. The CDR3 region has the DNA TGTGCCAGCAGACCCCAGGACAGGCGCTCTGGGGCCAACGTCCTGACTTTC. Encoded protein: CASRPQDRRSGANVLTF.

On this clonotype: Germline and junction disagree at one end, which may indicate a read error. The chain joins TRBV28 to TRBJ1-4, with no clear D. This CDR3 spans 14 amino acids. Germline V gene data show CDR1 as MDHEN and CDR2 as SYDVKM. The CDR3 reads CASSLGQANEKRFF. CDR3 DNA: TGTGCCAGCAGTTTAGGTCAGGCAAATGAAAAACGGTTTTTT.

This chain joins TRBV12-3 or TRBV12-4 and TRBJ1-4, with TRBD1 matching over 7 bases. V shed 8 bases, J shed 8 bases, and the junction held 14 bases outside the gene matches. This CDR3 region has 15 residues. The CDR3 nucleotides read TGTGCCAGCGGAACTTCGACAGGGCCTGGGGAAAAACTGTTTTTT. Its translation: CASGTSTGPGEKLFF.

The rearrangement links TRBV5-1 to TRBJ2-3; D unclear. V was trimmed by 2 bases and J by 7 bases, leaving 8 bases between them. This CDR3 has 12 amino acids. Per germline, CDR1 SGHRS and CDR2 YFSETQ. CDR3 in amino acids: CASSLTDYTQYF. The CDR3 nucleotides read TGCGCCAGCAGCTTAACAGACTATACGCAGTATTTT.

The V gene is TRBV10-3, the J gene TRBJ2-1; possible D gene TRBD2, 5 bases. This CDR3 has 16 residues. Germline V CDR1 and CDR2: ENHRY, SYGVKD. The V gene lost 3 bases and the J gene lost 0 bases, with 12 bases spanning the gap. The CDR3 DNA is TGTGCCATCAGTGACCGGCAGAGCGGCTCCTACAATGAGCAGTTCTTC. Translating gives CAISDRQSGSYNEQFF.

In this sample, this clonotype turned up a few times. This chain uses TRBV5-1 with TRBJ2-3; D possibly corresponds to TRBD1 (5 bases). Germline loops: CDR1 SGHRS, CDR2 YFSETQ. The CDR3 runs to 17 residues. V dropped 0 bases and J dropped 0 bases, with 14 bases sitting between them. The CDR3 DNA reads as TGCGCCAGCAGCTTGGGTACAGGTCCTTGGAGCACAGATACGCAGTATTTT. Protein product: CASSLGTGPWSTDTQYF.

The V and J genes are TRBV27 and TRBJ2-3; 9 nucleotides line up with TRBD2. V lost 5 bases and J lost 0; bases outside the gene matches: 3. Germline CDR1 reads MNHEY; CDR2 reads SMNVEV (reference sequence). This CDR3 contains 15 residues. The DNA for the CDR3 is TGTGCCAGCAGTGGACTAGCGACTAGCACAGATACGCAGTATTTT. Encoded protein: CASSGLATSTDTQYF.

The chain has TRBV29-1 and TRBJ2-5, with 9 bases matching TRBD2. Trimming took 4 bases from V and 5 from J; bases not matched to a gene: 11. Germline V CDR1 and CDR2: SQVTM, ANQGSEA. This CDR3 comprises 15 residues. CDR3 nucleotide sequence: TGCAGCGTTGTCCCTAGCGGGAATGGGTTTGAGACCCAGTACTTC. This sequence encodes CSVVPSGNGFETQYF.